This record concerns one T cell receptor beta chain sequence. Its antigen is still unknown. It was RNA transcripts that yielded the amplified TCR beta CDR3 regions. HTBI primers were employed in a first-round RT-PCR of the TCR CDR3. TCRdb redid the calling of the multiplex PCR reads with MiXCR, one entry per CDR3 protein. The repertoire holds approximately 610,000 distinct CDR3 sequences, with roughly 14% as singletons. The data stem from a study of T cells in Graves' hyperthyroidism and ophthalmopathy. Uncontrolled infections, other autoimmune diseases, pregnancy or lactation led to exclusion of patients. Germline-derived CDR1 and CDR2 are SGHRS and YFSETQ. The CDR3 length is 15 residues. V dropped 1 base and J dropped 1; count of bases not matched to a gene: 4. Study-wide points: Model-based prediction identified ophthalmopathy a median 6.5 months prior to its onset.

The source of this sequence is a woman aged 40 to 55 with Graves' ophthalmopathy. V is TRBV5-1 and J is TRBJ2-5; 7 bases line up with TRBD2. The sample taken for sequencing was blood. CDR3 coding DNA: TGCGCCAGCAGCTTGCCAGCGGGGACCCAAGAGACCCAGTACTTC. Translated: CASSLPAGTQETQYF.